The sequence of this TCR beta chain was determined in a study of blood T cells in healthy people across ages. This clonotype was observed once. What it recognizes is unknown. The junction differs from germline at one of its ends, possibly a read error. Primed by a sample-barcoded 5' primer and a J-beta primer mix, a second PCR proceeded for about 6 to 12 cycles. MiXCR was run by TCRdb on the 5' RACE reads, yielding one entry per CDR3 protein. The sample lists roughly 800,000 distinct CDR3 sequences, 58% occurring once. Study observations and caveats: More naive CD4+ cells and higher diversity marked long-lived donors relative to aged donors. There was a strong correlation between TCR beta diversity and naive T cell percentage.

Germline V gene data show CDR1 as MNHEY and CDR2 as SVGAGI. The CDR3 contains 11 residues. This TCR was sampled from a man aged 25-40 years in good health. The sample comprised blood. The J gene is TRBJ2-1, the V gene TRBV6-5; 7 bases match TRBD2. The DNA for the CDR3 is TGTGTCAGCAACGGGGGGAATGAGCAGTTCTTC. Translation gives CVSNGGNEQFF.